This is a list of T cell receptor beta chains from one sample in a study of molecular identifiers for immune sequencing clone quantification. TCRdb itself ran the PCR reads through MiXCR, one entry per CDR3 protein. The sample has approximately 630,000 distinct CDR3 sequences, about 25% seen once. The material sequenced was naive CD8+ T cells from blood, with Jurkat cell RNA spiked in. The receptors derive from a human donor in good health. Some libraries in this study had Jurkat cell RNA spiked in. Each CDR3 is given with its conserved first and last residue. D genes are given only for firm matches. Size is omitted from some rows. Given values are once, few, many or a class for expanded clones.

D	V	J	size	CDR3	DNA
-	TRBV9	TRBJ2-7	few	CASSATGTDQYEQYF	TGTGCCAGCAGCGCTACCGGGACGGACCAGTACGAGCAGTACTTC
-	TRBV2	TRBJ2-7	few	CATKDTSYEQYF	TGTGCCACCAAAGACACCTCCTACGAGCAGTACTTC
-	TRBV7-2	TRBJ2-3	many	CASSLGASAGNTQYF	TGTGCCAGCAGCTTAGGGGCTTCCGCCGGCAATACGCAGTATTTT
-	TRBV29-1	TRBJ2-5	many	CSVEDVLEETQYF	TGCAGCGTTGAAGACGTATTGGAAGAGACCCAGTACTTC
-	TRBV27	TRBJ1-1	-	CASSPIDVGGVNTEAFF	TGTGCCAGCAGTCCCATAGATGTGGGGGGAGTGAACACTGAAGCTTTCTTT
-	TRBV6-5	TRBJ2-5	few	CASNPWGTEAGETQYF	TGTGCCAGCAACCCATGGGGGACCGAGGCTGGAGAGACCCAGTACTTC
-	TRBV6-2/TRBV6-3	TRBJ2-7	-	CASSHREQYF	TGTGCCAGCAGTCACCGGGAGCAGTACTTC
TRBD1	TRBV7-9	TRBJ2-7	-	CASRQGINEQYF	TGTGCCAGCCGACAGGGGATCAACGAGCAGTACTTC
-	TRBV24-1	TRBJ1-2	few	CATSDGQLNYGYTF	TGTGCCACCAGTGACGGGCAGCTTAACTATGGCTACACCTTC
TRBD2	TRBV3-1	TRBJ2-3	few	CASSPPTSGRTDTQYF	TGTGCCAGCAGCCCACCAACTAGCGGGCGCACAGATACGCAGTATTTT
-	TRBV13	TRBJ2-3	many	CASSHLVTASTDTQYF	TGTGCCAGCAGCCACTTAGTGACAGCTAGCACAGATACGCAGTATTTT
TRBD1	TRBV14	TRBJ2-7	many	CASSQDSVDRCNPGQYF	TGTGCCAGCAGCCAAGATTCAGTGGACAGGTGCAATCCGGGGCAGTACTTC
TRBD1	TRBV28	TRBJ1-4	few	CASIQDRGIRAATNEKLFF	TGTGCCAGCATTCAAGACAGGGGGATTAGGGCTGCAACTAATGAAAAACTGTTTTTT
-	TRBV4-3	TRBJ2-1	once	CASSQVRNWDEQSF	TGCGCCAGCAGCCAAGTTAGGAACTGGGATGAGCAGTCCTTC
-	TRBV7-2	TRBJ2-5	many	CASSWDLETQYF	TGTGCCAGCAGCTGGGACCTAGAGACCCAGTACTTC
TRBD1	TRBV30	TRBJ1-6	few	CAWSVGQNNSPLHF	TGTGCCTGGAGTGTGGGACAGAACAATTCACCCCTCCACTTT
TRBD1	TRBV7-6	TRBJ2-3	many	CASSLTGGADTQYF	TGTGCCAGCAGTTTGACAGGGGGAGCAGATACGCAGTATTTT
-	TRBV12-3/TRBV12-4	TRBJ2-7	few	CASSPDGFYEQYF	TGTGCCAGCAGCCCGGACGGTTTCTACGAGCAGTACTTC
TRBD1	TRBV9	TRBJ2-1	-	CASSPPGQGIPYNEQFF	TGTGCCAGCAGCCCCCCCGGACAGGGAATTCCCTACAATGAGCAGTTCTTC
-	TRBV28	TRBJ2-3	-	CASSFTDRDYTDTQYF	TGTGCCAGCAGTTTTACCGACAGGGACTACACAGATACGCAGTATTTT
-	TRBV5-6	TRBJ1-1	many	CASSLFQGLLVNTEAFF	TGTGCCAGCAGCTTGTTCCAGGGCCTCTTGGTGAACACTGAAGCTTTCTTT
-	TRBV21-1	TRBJ2-3	-	CASSKARAERTDTQYF	TGTGCCAGCAGCAAAGCGAGGGCGGAACGCACAGATACGCAGTATTTT
-	TRBV7-2	TRBJ1-1	many	CASSPTGGPPEAFF	TGTGCCAGCAGCCCGACAGGAGGCCCACCGGAAGCTTTCTTT
TRBD2	TRBV24-1	TRBJ2-1	-	CATSLGLAGVTYNEQFF	TGTGCCACCAGCCTGGGACTAGCGGGAGTCACCTACAATGAGCAGTTCTTC
TRBD2	TRBV2	TRBJ2-3	many	CASQMSGLAGGHSPLNTQYF	TGTGCCAGCCAAATGTCGGGGCTAGCGGGAGGCCACTCGCCATTGAATACGCAGTATTTT
-	TRBV27	TRBJ2-3	-	CASSPPWGDTQYF	TGTGCCAGCAGTCCCCCGTGGGGAGATACGCAGTATTTT
-	TRBV27	TRBJ1-6	-	CASKTHRDPNSPLHF	TGTGCCAGCAAAACACACAGGGACCCGAATTCACCCCTCCACTTT
-	TRBV4-3	TRBJ2-5	many	CASSQERSTGTVETQYF	TGCGCCAGCAGCCAAGAACGTAGTACAGGGACCGTAGAGACCCAGTACTTC
TRBD2	TRBV6-2/TRBV6-3	TRBJ2-5	few	CASRLSPSGRVQETQYF	TGTGCCAGCAGACTTTCTCCTAGCGGGAGGGTCCAAGAGACCCAGTACTTC
-	TRBV30	TRBJ1-2	once	CACRREGYGYTF	TGTGCCTGTCGCAGAGAGGGCTATGGCTACACCTTC
-	TRBV7-9	TRBJ1-1	many	CASVEGFTEAFF	TGTGCCAGCGTCGAGGGGTTCACTGAAGCTTTCTTT
TRBD1	TRBV20-1	TRBJ1-2	many	CSARDPMTGDTEYGYTF	TGCAGTGCTAGAGATCCCATGACAGGGGACACTGAGTATGGCTACACCTTC
TRBD2	TRBV5-1	TRBJ2-2	many	CASTGASGSRSTGELFF	TGCGCCAGCACCGGGGCTAGCGGATCGAGGAGTACCGGGGAGCTGTTTTTT
-	TRBV4-1	TRBJ1-3	few	CASSQVAGAGNTIYF	TGCGCCAGCAGCCAAGTTGCCGGGGCTGGAAACACCATATATTTT
TRBD1	TRBV7-8	TRBJ1-1	-	CASSLRDRENTKAFF	TGTGCCAGCAGCTTACGGGACAGAGAGAACACTAAAGCTTTCTTT
-	TRBV9	TRBJ2-3	few	CASSGHKSTDTQYF	TGTGCCAGCAGCGGACACAAGAGCACAGATACGCAGTATTTT
TRBD1	TRBV5-6	TRBJ1-1	many	CASSPGTGTPNTEAFF	TGTGCCAGCAGCCCCGGGACAGGGACCCCGAACACTGAAGCTTTCTTT
TRBD2	TRBV7-2	TRBJ2-7	many	CASSLGTSSYEQYF	TGTGCCAGCAGTTTGGGGACTAGTTCCTACGAGCAGTACTTC
TRBD1	TRBV5-1	TRBJ2-7	few	CASSEQGADGYEQYF	TGCGCCAGCAGCGAACAGGGGGCGGATGGCTACGAGCAGTACTTC
-	TRBV6-1	TRBJ1-1	-	CATLPRGMTEAFF	TGTGCCACCCTCCCGAGGGGAATGACTGAAGCTTTCTTT